A selection of T cell receptor beta chains follows, all from one sample in a study of cytomegalovirus exposure and HLA in healthy donors. Repertoires were generated with immunoSEQ multiplex PCR, while TCRdb's copy carries only in-frame clones and drops some. The table includes over 150,000 clones, around 77% detected once. Sequenced input: PBMCs. The source of these receptors is a woman aged 25 to 45 in good health and CMV-seronegative. CDR3s include the opening cysteine and the closing phenylalanine or tryptophan. A D gene is named only where the DNA matches it firmly. Expanded clones get a size class; other rows say once, few or many, or leave the size out.

d_call j_call clone_size v_call cdr3_nt cdr3_aa
TRBD2 TRBJ2-1 . TRBV2 TGTGCCAGCAGTGGACTAGCGGGAAATACTGAGCAGTTCTTC CASSGLAGNTEQFF
. TRBJ1-2 few TRBV5-1 TGCGCCAGCAGCTTGTCCCGGGGAGGGCCCTATGGCTACCCCTTC CASSLSRGGPYGYPF
. TRBJ1-6 . TRBV9 TGTGCCAGCAGCGTGAATGCATTCGGACCCCTCCACTTT CASSVNAFGPLHF
. TRBJ1-2 . TRBV28 TGTGCCAGCAGCCGTCGAGCCTATGGCTACACCTTC CASSRRAYGYTF
. TRBJ1-1 . TRBV19 TGTGCCAGTAGTATACCGGGGATGAACACTGAAGCTTTCTTT CASSIPGMNTEAFF
TRBD2 TRBJ2-3 . TRBV9 TGTGCCAGCAGCGATCGACTAGCGCTAAGCACAGATACGCAGTATTTT CASSDRLALSTDTQYF
. TRBJ1-2 . TRBV7-8 TGTGCCAGCAGCCTAGGACTGATACCTTTTTATGGCTACACCTTC CASSLGLIPFYGYTF
TRBD1 TRBJ1-1 . TRBV19 TGTGCCAGGGAGACAGGGTACACTGAAGCTTTCTTT CARETGYTEAFF
. TRBJ1-6 . TRBV5-6 TGTGCCAGCAGCTTTACCGGGAATTCACCCCTCCACTTT CASSFTGNSPLHF
TRBD1 TRBJ1-3 . TRBV28 TGTGCCAGCAGTCCTAGACAGGGGGCCGAGCCTGGAAACACCATATATTTT CASSPRQGAEPGNTIYF
TRBD2 TRBJ2-1 . TRBV27 TGTGCCAGCAGTTTTTCCGGACTAGCCCTCAATAAGCAGTTCTTC CASSFSGLALNKQFF
. TRBJ1-2 . TRBV15 TGTGCCACCAGCAGTTCGCGGGGAGACTTTCTTTATGGCTACACCTTC CATSSSRGDFLYGYTF
. TRBJ1-2 . TRBV28 TGTGCCAGCAGTTCCAGGGGTGGCTACACCTTC CASSSRGGYTF
. TRBJ1-1 few TRBV30 TGTGCCGGGGGCAGGTTTAGCACTGAAGCTTTCTTT CAGGRFSTEAFF
. TRBJ1-5 . TRBV27 TGTGCCAGCAGGCCACACAGGGACGGCAATCAGCCCCAGCATTTT CASRPHRDGNQPQHF
. TRBJ2-5 . TRBV15 TGTGCCTCCCGTCAGGCGGGGGCCGCCCTCCCCGAGACCCAGTACTTC CASRQAGAALPETQYF
TRBD2 TRBJ2-1 . TRBV9 TGTGCCAGCAGCGTGAAGCGGGAGCCGGGGAATGAGCAGTTCTTC CASSVKREPGNEQFF
. TRBJ2-1 . TRBV20-1 TGCAGTGCCCTCCGTAGTGAGCAGTTCTTC CSALRSEQFF
. TRBJ2-5 . TRBV5-1 TGCGCCAGCAGCACCACAGGGCTTCAAGAGACCCAGTACTTC CASSTTGLQETQYF
TRBD2 TRBJ2-1 . TRBV5-1 TGCGCCAGCATCGGGGAGGGTGAGCAGTTCTTC CASIGEGEQFF
. TRBJ2-7 . TRBV29-1 TGCAGCGTTGCAGGGGAGTACGAGCAGTACTTC CSVAGEYEQYF
. TRBJ2-3 few TRBV21-1 TGTGCCAGCAGCAAGGAGCTTAGCGGGAGAGGCACAGATACGCAGTATTTT CASSKELSGRGTDTQYF
TRBD2 TRBJ2-1 . TRBV9 TGTGCCAGCAGCGCGGGACTAGCGGGGGATGGAGACGGTGAGCAGTTCTTC CASSAGLAGDGDGEQFF
. TRBJ2-7 few TRBV5-1 TGCGCCAGCAGCTGGACGACAGGCTACGAGCAGTACTTC CASSWTTGYEQYF
TRBD1 TRBJ2-7 few TRBV5-1 TGCGCCAGCAGCTTGGGAGCAGGGGGCGAGCAGTACTTC CASSLGAGGEQYF
TRBD1 TRBJ2-1 few TRBV5-5 TGTGCCAGCAGCCTTATGGGACAGAGCTCCTACAATGAGCAGTTCTTC CASSLMGQSSYNEQFF
TRBD1 TRBJ1-2 . TRBV18 TGTGCCAGCTCGCAGCAAAACAGGGGAGCCACCTATGGCTACACCTTC CASSQQNRGATYGYTF
TRBD1 TRBJ1-5 . TRBV6-1 TGTGCCAGCACCGGGACAGGGCATCAGCCCCAGCATTTT CASTGTGHQPQHF
. TRBJ1-1 . TRBV7-9 TGTGCCAGCAGCTCGACGGGTGGTGCTGAAGCTTTCTTT CASSSTGGAEAFF
. TRBJ1-3 . TRBV5-1 TGCGCCAGCAGCTTGCAGAATCCTCATCACACCATATATTTT CASSLQNPHHTIYF
TRBD1 TRBJ2-2 . TRBV30 TGTGCCTGGAGAGGGGGCACGAACACCGGGGAGCTGTTTTTT CAWRGGTNTGELFF
TRBD1 TRBJ2-2 . TRBV25-1 TGTGCCAGCACCGGACAGGGGACGAGTACCGGGGAGCTGTTTTTT CASTGQGTSTGELFF